The T cell receptor beta chain under discussion was sequenced for a study of CD8+ T cells in alopecia areata. Sequencing used cDNA as its template, made by extracting RNA and reverse transcribing it. Data came from immunoSEQ multiplex PCR; TCRdb stores just in-frame clones and leaves some out. Of roughly 210,000 clones in the sample, approximately 45% were seen once. Germline V gives CDR1 GTSNPN, CDR2 SVGIG (reference sequence). The CDR3 has 15 amino acids. V lost 0 bases, J lost 0 bases, and 10 bases lay in between. This clone was counted between two and nine times. Stated treatment: oral pan-JAK inhibitor, 5-10 mg twice daily.

The receptor comes from a human donor with alopecia areata. Sequenced material: CD4+ T cells sorted from blood, taken between weeks 36 and 40, from a patient treated with tofacitinib. The J gene is TRBJ2-3, the V gene TRBV30; either TRBD1 or TRBD2 may supply D (5 bases each). The CDR3, as DNA: TGTGCCTGGAGTGTCCCGGGACGCAGCACAGATACGCAGTATTTT. As protein: CAWSVPGRSTDTQYF. The variable domain in full, with the rest retrieved from reference TRBV30 and TRBJ2-3, is SQTIHQWPATLVQPVGSPLSLECTVEGTSNPNLYWYRQAAGRGLQLLFYSVGIGQISSEVPQNLSASRPQDRQFILSSKKLLLSDSGFYLCAWSVPGRSTDTQYFGPGTRLTVL.